This T cell receptor beta chain originates from a study of OX40 agonist ivuxolimab in advanced cancers. A note on this clone: The antigen remains unidentified.

Sampled blood was obtained at baseline, cycle 4 day 1, and cycle 7 day 1. Points from the study as a whole: Blood T cells, both CD4+ and CD8+, expanded clonally by week 6 at 0.1 to 3.0 mg/kg. Averaged across samples, CD8+ T cells carried more expanded clones than CD4+ did.

Generated by immunoSEQ multiplex PCR, the TCRdb table keeps only in-frame clones and is missing some. The profile covers tens of thousands of clones, with more than 70% appearing a single time and roughly 0.7% taken by the ten largest. The receptor was derived from an adult with an advanced solid tumor such as melanoma, head and neck, liver or kidney cancer. The sequenced sample was CD4+ or CD8+ T cells sorted from blood, obtained in a trial of the OX40 agonist ivuxolimab.

CDR3 in DNA: TGTGCCAGCAGCCAAGATCTCGGGGGTGAAGCTTTCTTT. It translates to CASSQDLGGEAFF. This chain connects TRBV14 to TRBJ1-1; a weak D match, TRBD1 (5 bases). The V end was cut by 0 bases, the J end by 7 bases, with 9 bases between. CDR3 length: 13 residues. From germline, CDR1 is SGHDN and CDR2 FVKESK.